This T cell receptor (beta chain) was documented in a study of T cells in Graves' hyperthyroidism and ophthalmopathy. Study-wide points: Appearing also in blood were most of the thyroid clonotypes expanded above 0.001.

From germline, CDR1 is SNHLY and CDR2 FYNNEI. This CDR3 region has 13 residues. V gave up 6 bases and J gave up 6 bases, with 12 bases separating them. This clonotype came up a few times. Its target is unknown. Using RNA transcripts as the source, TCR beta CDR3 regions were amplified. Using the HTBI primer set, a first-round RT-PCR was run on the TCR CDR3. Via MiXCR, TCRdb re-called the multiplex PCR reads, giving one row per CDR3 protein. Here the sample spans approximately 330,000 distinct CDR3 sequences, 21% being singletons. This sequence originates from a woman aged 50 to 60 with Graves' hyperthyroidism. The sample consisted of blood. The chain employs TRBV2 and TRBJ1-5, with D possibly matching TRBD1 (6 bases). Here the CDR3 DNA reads TGTGCCAGCAGGCAGAACAGGGCTCAGCCCCAGCATTTT. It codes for CASRQNRAQPQHF.